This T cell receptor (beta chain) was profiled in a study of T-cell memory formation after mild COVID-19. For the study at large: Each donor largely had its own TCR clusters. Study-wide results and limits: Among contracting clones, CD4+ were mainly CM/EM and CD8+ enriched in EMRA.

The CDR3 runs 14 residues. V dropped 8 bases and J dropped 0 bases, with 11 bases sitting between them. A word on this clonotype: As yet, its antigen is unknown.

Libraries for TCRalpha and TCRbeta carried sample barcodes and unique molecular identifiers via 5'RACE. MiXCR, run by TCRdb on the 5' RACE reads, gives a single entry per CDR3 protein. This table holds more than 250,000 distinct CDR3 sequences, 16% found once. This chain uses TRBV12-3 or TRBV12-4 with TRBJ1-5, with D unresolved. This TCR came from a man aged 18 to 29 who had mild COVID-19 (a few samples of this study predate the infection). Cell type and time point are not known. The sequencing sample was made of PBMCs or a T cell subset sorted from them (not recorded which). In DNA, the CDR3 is TGTGCCAGCGCCCTGGAGGGTAGCAATCAGCCCCAGCATTTT. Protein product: CASALEGSNQPQHF.